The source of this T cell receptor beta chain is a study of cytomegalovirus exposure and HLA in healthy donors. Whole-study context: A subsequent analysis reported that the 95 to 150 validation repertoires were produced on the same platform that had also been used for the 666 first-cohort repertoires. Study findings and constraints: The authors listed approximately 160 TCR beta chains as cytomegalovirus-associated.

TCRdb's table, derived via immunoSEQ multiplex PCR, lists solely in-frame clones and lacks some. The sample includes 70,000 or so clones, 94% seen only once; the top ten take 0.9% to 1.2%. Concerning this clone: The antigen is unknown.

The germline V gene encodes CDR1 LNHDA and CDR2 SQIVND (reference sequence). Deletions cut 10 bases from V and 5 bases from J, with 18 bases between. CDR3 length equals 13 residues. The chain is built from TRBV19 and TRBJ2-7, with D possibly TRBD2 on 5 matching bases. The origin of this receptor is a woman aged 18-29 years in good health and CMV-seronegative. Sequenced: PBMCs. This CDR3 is CATTGYMGNEQYF. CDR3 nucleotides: TGTGCCACCACGGGGTATATGGGGAACGAGCAGTACTTC.